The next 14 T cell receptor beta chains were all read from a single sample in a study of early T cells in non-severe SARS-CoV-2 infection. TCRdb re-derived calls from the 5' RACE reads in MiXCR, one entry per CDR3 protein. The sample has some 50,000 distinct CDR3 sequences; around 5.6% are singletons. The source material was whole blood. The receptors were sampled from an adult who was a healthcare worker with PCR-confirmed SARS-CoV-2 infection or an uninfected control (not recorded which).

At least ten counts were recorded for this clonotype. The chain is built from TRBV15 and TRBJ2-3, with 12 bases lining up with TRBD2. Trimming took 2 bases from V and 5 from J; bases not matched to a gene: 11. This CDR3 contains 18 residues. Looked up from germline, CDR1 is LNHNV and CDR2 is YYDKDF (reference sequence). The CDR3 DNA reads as TGTGCCACCAGCAGACGGAGGACTAGCGGGAATGGTGTAGATACGCAGTATTTT. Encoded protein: CATSRRRTSGNGVDTQYF.

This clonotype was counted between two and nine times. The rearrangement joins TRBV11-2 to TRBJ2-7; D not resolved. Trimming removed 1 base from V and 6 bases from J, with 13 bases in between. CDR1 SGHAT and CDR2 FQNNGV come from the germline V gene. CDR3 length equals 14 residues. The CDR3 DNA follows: TGTGCCAGCAGCTTAGGTTACGGTGGACCCGAGCAGTACTTC. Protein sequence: CASSLGYGGPEQYF.

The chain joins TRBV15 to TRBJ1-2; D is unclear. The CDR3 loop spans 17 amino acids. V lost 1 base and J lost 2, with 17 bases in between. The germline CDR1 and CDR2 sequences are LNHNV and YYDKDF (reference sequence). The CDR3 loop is CATSRAGFMDLNYGYTF. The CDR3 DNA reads TGTGCCACCAGCAGAGCCGGGTTCATGGATCTAAACTATGGCTACACCTTC. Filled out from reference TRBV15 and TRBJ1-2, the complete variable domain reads DAMVIQNPRYQVTQFGKPVTLSCSQTLNHNVMYWYQQKSSQAPKLLFHYYDKDFNNEADTPDNFQSRRPNTSFCFLDIRSPGLGDTAMYLCATSRAGFMDLNYGYTFGSGTRLTVV.

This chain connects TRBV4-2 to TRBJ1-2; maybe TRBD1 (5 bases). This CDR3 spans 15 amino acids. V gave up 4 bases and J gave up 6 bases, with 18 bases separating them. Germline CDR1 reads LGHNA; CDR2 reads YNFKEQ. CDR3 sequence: CASSLPQGGVDGYTF. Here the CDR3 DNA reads TGTGCCAGCAGCCTCCCCCAGGGCGGGGTTGATGGCTACACCTTC.

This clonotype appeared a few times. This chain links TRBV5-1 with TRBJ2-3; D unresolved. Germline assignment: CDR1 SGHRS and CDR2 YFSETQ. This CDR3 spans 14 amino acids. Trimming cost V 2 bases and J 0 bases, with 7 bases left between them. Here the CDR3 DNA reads TGCGCCAGCAGCTTATTTGGGAGCACAGATACGCAGTATTTT. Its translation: CASSLFGSTDTQYF.

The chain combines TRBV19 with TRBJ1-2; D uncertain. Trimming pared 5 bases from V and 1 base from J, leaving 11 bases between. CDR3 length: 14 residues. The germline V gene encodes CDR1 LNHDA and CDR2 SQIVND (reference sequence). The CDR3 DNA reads TGTGCCAGTAGTCCATCCACCGTTAACTATGGCTACACCTTC. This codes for CASSPSTVNYGYTF.

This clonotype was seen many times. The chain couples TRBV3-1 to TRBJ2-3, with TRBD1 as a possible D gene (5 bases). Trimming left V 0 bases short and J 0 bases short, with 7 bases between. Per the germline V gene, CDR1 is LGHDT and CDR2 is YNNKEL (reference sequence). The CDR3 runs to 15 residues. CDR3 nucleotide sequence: TGTGCCAGCAGCCAAGAGGGGCCGAGCACAGATACGCAGTATTTT. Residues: CASSQEGPSTDTQYF.

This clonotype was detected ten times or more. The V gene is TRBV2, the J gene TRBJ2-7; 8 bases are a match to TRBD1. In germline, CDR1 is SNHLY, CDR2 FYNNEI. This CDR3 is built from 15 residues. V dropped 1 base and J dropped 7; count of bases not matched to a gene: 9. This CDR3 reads CASSEVRQGAGEQYF. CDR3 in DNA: TGTGCCAGCAGTGAAGTAAGGCAGGGGGCGGGGGAGCAGTACTTC.

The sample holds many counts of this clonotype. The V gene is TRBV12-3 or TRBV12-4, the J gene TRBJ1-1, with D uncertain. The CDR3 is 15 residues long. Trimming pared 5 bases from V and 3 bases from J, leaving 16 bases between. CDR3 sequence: CASSRSPARYTEAFF. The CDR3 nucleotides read TGTGCCAGCAGTCGGTCCCCGGCCAGATACACTGAAGCTTTCTTT.

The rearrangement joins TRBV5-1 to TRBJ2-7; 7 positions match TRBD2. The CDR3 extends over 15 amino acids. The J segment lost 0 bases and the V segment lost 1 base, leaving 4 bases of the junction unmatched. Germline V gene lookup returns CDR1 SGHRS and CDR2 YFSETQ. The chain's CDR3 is CASSLLGGSSYEQYF. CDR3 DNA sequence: TGCGCCAGCAGCTTGCTCGGGGGGAGCTCCTACGAGCAGTACTTC.

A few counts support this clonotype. The CDR3 coding sequence is TGTGCCAGCAGCTTAGGCCCCCCGGCGGGAGGGACCTACGAGCAGTACTTC. Amino acids: CASSLGPPAGGTYEQYF. The chain has TRBV7-6 and TRBJ2-7, with TRBD2 matching 9 bases. CDR3 size: 17 residues. The trim removed 1 base at V and 2 bases at J, leaving 9 bases unmatched. The germline CDR1 and CDR2 sequences are SGHVS and FNYEAQ.

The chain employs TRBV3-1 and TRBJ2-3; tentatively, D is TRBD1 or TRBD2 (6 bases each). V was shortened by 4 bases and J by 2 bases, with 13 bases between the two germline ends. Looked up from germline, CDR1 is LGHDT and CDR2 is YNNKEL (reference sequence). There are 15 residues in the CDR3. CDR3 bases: TGTGCCAGCAGCCCCACGGGGGCGATCACAGATACGCAGTATTTT. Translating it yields CASSPTGAITDTQYF.

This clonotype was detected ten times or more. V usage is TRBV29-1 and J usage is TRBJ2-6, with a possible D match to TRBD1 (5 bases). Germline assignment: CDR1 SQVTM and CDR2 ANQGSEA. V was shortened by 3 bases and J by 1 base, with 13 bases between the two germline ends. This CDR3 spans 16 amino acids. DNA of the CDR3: TGCAGCGTTGAGACAGACCTTGGGTCTGGGGCCAACGTCCTGACTTTC. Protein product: CSVETDLGSGANVLTF.

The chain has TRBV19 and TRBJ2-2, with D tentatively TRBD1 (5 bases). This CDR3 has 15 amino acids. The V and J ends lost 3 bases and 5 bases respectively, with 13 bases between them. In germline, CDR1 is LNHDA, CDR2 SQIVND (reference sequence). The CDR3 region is CASSMQGRVTGELFF. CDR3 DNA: TGTGCCAGTAGTATGCAAGGCAGGGTGACCGGGGAGCTGTTTTTT.